This TCR beta chain was sequenced for a study of cytomegalovirus exposure and HLA in healthy donors. Study as a whole: The platform used for the approximately 130 validation repertoires matched that of the roughly 630 first-cohort repertoires, a later analysis reported.

CDR1 is SNHLY and CDR2 is FYNNEI in the germline V gene. The CDR3 has 13 amino acids. V was pared by 2 bases and J by 1 base, with 5 bases between. Sequencing was performed with immunoSEQ multiplex PCR; in TCRdb, only in-frame clones are kept and a portion is missing. The sample has about 130,000 clones; roughly 89% are singletons. The study, taken as a whole, reports: A classifier reportedly called cytomegalovirus status with high sensitivity and specificity. Many donors carried some public TCRs, although rarity characterized most TCR sequences. Cytomegalovirus association was listed for approximately 160 TCR beta chains.

This clone was observed a single time. Antigen specificity is unknown. This sample also contains other DNA sequences that code for the same CDR3. The receptor was derived from a woman between 18 and 29 years old in good health and CMV-seronegative. The chain is built from TRBV2 and TRBJ1-1; D is possibly TRBD1 (5 bases). The source material was PBMCs. CDR3 protein: CASSEQGNTEAFF. CDR3 in DNA: TGTGCCAGCAGTGAACAGGGGAACACTGAAGCTTTCTTT.